This T cell receptor (beta chain) is from a study of T cells after yellow fever vaccination. TCRdb re-derived calls from the 5' RACE reads in MiXCR, one entry per CDR3 protein. The sample holds 250,000 to 350,000 distinct CDR3 sequences, roughly 6.8% seen once. Trimming cost V 1 base and J 2 bases, with 10 bases left between them. CDR1 and CDR2 from the germline V gene are SGHAT and FQNNGV. The CDR3 runs to 15 residues. The clonotype comes from a man between 18 and 35 years old who received the YFV17D yellow fever vaccine. V is TRBV11-2 and J is TRBJ2-3; D is tentatively TRBD1 or TRBD2 (5 bases each). The input for sequencing was PBMCs, taken roughly 47 days after the first yellow fever vaccination. The CDR3 coding sequence is TGTGCCAGCAGCTTAGGGCCGGGGCCCACAGATACGCAGTATTTT. It encodes CASSLGPGPTDTQYF.